This T cell receptor beta chain was documented in a study of T cells expressing NK-cell markers. Study context: One of eight sequenced donors was HCMV-seronegative; the other seven were seropositive.

Comment on this clonotype: What it binds is not known.

Reanalyzing the 5' RACE reads, TCRdb keeps one entry per CDR3 protein, without DNA. This table holds 350,000 to 400,000 distinct CDR3 sequences. Germline V gene sequence: CDR1 DFQATT, CDR2 SNEGSKA (reference sequence). The CDR3 is 11 residues long. Whole-study findings and limits: Expanded NKG2C+ T cell clones were not confirmed as HCMV-specific. Similarly, these clonotypes led the CD3+CD56-NKG2C+ fraction as well in several donors. Dominant NKG2C+ clonotypes in five to seven donors made up roughly 1.0-7.0% of CD8+ T cells.

The chain has TRBV20-1 and TRBJ2-2; there is no DNA to check the TCRdb D call of TRBD1. The material sequenced was blood T cells: a sorted CD56 or NKG2C T cell subset, CD4+ or CD8+ T cells, or bulk PBMC T cells (not recorded which). The source of this sequence is a woman between 45 and 60 years old in good health. CDR3 in amino acids: CSAGGTGELFF.